The sequence of this TCR beta chain was determined in a study of response to subunit inactivated influenza vaccine. The study's findings and limits: The study's authors posited that every seasonal influenza vaccination enlists few new T cells.

This clonotype occurred a few times. Its specificity is unknown. TCRdb recomputed calls from the RT-PCR reads with MiXCR, one row per CDR3 protein. The sample comprises a few hundred thousand distinct CDR3 sequences, just over 20% of which are singletons, and roughly 10% rests with the top ten. The sample was PBMCs from blood, taken less than 22 months after vaccination. The TCR originated in a man aged 50 to 75 who received an inactivated influenza vaccine.

CDR3 DNA: TGTGCCAGCAGTCCCCGACAGGGTAATAATTCACCCCTCCACTTT. Its translation is CASSPRQGNNSPLHF. V and J are TRBV12-3 or TRBV12-4 and TRBJ1-6; 7 bases are shared with TRBD1. CDR3 size: 15 residues. V was clipped by 5 bases and J by 5 bases; unmatched bases: 6.